This T cell receptor (beta chain) was captured in a study of T-cell reconstitution after alpha-beta-depleted transplantation in children. Researchers prepared the TCRbeta library using unique molecular identifiers, the study reports. TCRdb re-derived calls from the PCR reads in MiXCR, one entry per CDR3 protein. This sample has some 200,000 distinct CDR3 sequences; approximately 9.7% occur once, and the top ten carry about 4.8%. This clonotype has a handful of counts. This CDR3 comprises 14 residues. CDR1 is SQVTM and CDR2 is ANQGSEA in the germline V gene. Trimming cost V 3 bases and J 3 bases, with 15 bases left between them.

This chain connects TRBV29-1 to TRBJ2-7; D gene uncertain. The sample consisted of PBMCs from the stem cell graft donor, taken from the stem cell graft. This TCR derives from a human donor who donated a stem cell graft to a child with SCID. The CDR3 DNA reads as TGCAGCGTTGAGTCACGGCGCTCGATCTACGAGCAGTACTTC. Encoded protein: CSVESRRSIYEQYF.